This T cell receptor beta chain stems from a study of shared clonotypes between healthy human individuals. Germline-derived CDR1 and CDR2 are SGDLS and YYNGEE. CDR3 length: 15 residues. The V segment lost 0 bases and the J segment 4 bases; nucleotides outside the gene matches: 4. Donors were Caucasian adults residing in Nashville, Tennessee, USA. Unsorted PBMCs provided DNA that was sequenced on ten immunoSEQ deep assay plates. Profiled with immunoSEQ multiplex PCR; TCRdb holds only in-frame clones, not every one. The sample includes about 490,000 clones, 70% to 85% of them seen just once. This clone was detected a few times. Additional DNA sequences in this sample encode the identical CDR3.

Sequenced sample: PBMCs. This TCR came from a woman aged 40 to 50 in good health. Some clones in this sample may be carry-over from other donors' samples. The V and J genes are TRBV9 and TRBJ1-3; 7 bases match TRBD1. The CDR3 DNA reads TGTGCCAGCAGCGTAGAGGGGGCGCGAGGAAACACCATATATTTT. Its protein product is CASSVEGARGNTIYF.